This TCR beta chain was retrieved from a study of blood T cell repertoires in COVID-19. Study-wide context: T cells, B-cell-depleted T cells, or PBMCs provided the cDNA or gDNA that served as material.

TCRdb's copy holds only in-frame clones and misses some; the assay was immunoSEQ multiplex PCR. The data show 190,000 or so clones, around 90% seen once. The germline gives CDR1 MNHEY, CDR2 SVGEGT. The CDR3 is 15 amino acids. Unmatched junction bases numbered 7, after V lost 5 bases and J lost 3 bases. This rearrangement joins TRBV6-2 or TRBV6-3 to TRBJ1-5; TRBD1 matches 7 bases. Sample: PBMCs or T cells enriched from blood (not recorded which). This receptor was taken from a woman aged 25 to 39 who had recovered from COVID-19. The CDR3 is CASSTRDSLNQPQHF. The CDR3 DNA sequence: TGTGCCAGCAGTACCCGGGACAGCCTCAATCAGCCCCAGCATTTT.